These T cell receptor beta chains were read from a single sample in a study of OX40 agonist ivuxolimab in advanced cancers. TCRdb's table, derived via immunoSEQ multiplex PCR, lists solely in-frame clones and lacks some. The sample contains about 73,000 clones, 85% to 90% of which appear only once. The sample was CD4+ or CD8+ T cells sorted from blood, taken in a trial of the OX40 agonist ivuxolimab. Receptors were obtained from an adult with an advanced solid tumor such as melanoma, head and neck, liver or kidney cancer. Both conserved end residues are part of each CDR3. The order of the fields is J gene, D gene, clone size, CDR3 length, V gene, CDR3 protein, CDR3 DNA. D genes are given only for firm matches. Clone size is not always given. Where it is, it says once, few, many or a class for expanded clones.

j_call: TRBJ2-5
d_call: TRBD2
clone_size: -
cdr3_length: 18
v_call: TRBV18
cdr3_aa: CASSQTAGTSGGFETQYF
cdr3_nt: TGTGCCAGCTCACAAACAGCGGGGACCTCTGGCGGCTTCGAGACCCAGTACTTC

j_call: TRBJ1-5
d_call: TRBD1
clone_size: -
cdr3_length: 15
v_call: TRBV19
cdr3_aa: CASSQSGQGRQPQHF
cdr3_nt: TGTGCCAGTAGTCAGTCGGGACAGGGTCGTCAGCCCCAGCATTTT

j_call: TRBJ2-1
d_call: TRBD1
clone_size: -
cdr3_length: 14
v_call: TRBV5-6
cdr3_aa: CASRRDRGYNEQFF
cdr3_nt: TGTGCCAGCAGACGGGACAGGGGTTACAATGAGCAGTTCTTC

j_call: TRBJ2-2
d_call: TRBD2
clone_size: -
cdr3_length: 16
v_call: TRBV5-1
cdr3_aa: CASSLLAGLNTGELFF
cdr3_nt: TGCGCCAGCAGCCTACTAGCGGGATTGAACACCGGGGAGCTGTTTTTT

j_call: TRBJ2-5
d_call: TRBD2
clone_size: -
cdr3_length: 15
v_call: TRBV11-2
cdr3_aa: CASSGGTSAGETQYF
cdr3_nt: TGTGCCAGCAGCGGGGGGACTAGCGCCGGGGAGACCCAGTACTTC

j_call: TRBJ2-1
d_call: TRBD2
clone_size: -
cdr3_length: 15
v_call: TRBV30
cdr3_aa: CAWRPRRGVYNEQFF
cdr3_nt: TGTGCCTGGAGACCTAGGCGGGGGGTCTACAATGAGCAGTTCTTC

j_call: TRBJ1-2
d_call: -
clone_size: -
cdr3_length: 15
v_call: TRBV27
cdr3_aa: CASKERGVVGYGYTF
cdr3_nt: TGTGCCAGCAAAGAGCGGGGAGTGGTAGGCTATGGCTACACCTTC

j_call: TRBJ2-5
d_call: -
clone_size: -
cdr3_length: 11
v_call: TRBV20-1
cdr3_aa: CSASTRETQYF
cdr3_nt: TGCAGTGCGAGTACAAGGGAGACCCAGTACTTC

j_call: TRBJ2-3
d_call: -
clone_size: once
cdr3_length: 12
v_call: TRBV27
cdr3_aa: CASSGYTDTQYF
cdr3_nt: TGTGCCAGCAGTGGCTACACAGATACGCAGTATTTT

j_call: TRBJ2-1
d_call: TRBD2
clone_size: -
cdr3_length: 16
v_call: TRBV7-8
cdr3_aa: CASSSDRLASNNEQFF
cdr3_nt: TGTGCCAGCAGCTCGGACCGACTAGCCTCTAACAATGAGCAGTTCTTC

j_call: TRBJ2-5
d_call: -
clone_size: -
cdr3_length: 14
v_call: TRBV5-1
cdr3_aa: CASSLTALQETQYF
cdr3_nt: TGCGCCAGCAGCTTGACCGCCCTCCAAGAGACCCAGTACTTC

j_call: TRBJ2-3
d_call: -
clone_size: -
cdr3_length: 13
v_call: TRBV29-1
cdr3_aa: CSAPAGSTDTQYF
cdr3_nt: TGCAGCGCCCCAGCAGGGAGTACAGATACGCAGTATTTT

j_call: TRBJ2-3
d_call: TRBD2
clone_size: -
cdr3_length: 17
v_call: TRBV4-1
cdr3_aa: CASKAYQREDRTDTQYF
cdr3_nt: TGCGCCAGCAAAGCCTACCAGCGGGAGGACCGCACAGATACGCAGTATTTT

j_call: TRBJ2-7
d_call: TRBD1
clone_size: -
cdr3_length: 16
v_call: TRBV5-3
cdr3_aa: CARSLLPGQGAYEQYF
cdr3_nt: TGTGCCAGAAGCCTGCTCCCCGGACAGGGGGCCTACGAGCAGTACTTC

j_call: TRBJ2-1
d_call: TRBD1
clone_size: -
cdr3_length: 13
v_call: TRBV7-2
cdr3_aa: CASSLGTVNEQFF
cdr3_nt: TGTGCCAGCAGCCTTGGGACAGTCAATGAGCAGTTCTTC

j_call: TRBJ2-1
d_call: TRBD2
clone_size: -
cdr3_length: 17
v_call: TRBV5-6
cdr3_aa: CASSRLGLAGTYNEQFF
cdr3_nt: TGTGCCAGCAGCCGTTTAGGACTAGCGGGCACCTACAATGAGCAGTTCTTC

j_call: TRBJ2-7
d_call: TRBD2
clone_size: -
cdr3_length: 16
v_call: TRBV15
cdr3_aa: CATSRGLAIESYEQYF
cdr3_nt: TGTGCCACCAGCAGAGGACTAGCGATCGAATCCTACGAGCAGTACTTC

j_call: TRBJ2-2
d_call: TRBD2
clone_size: -
cdr3_length: 17
v_call: TRBV10-3
cdr3_aa: CAISGGEGLVGTGELFF
cdr3_nt: TGTGCCATCAGCGGGGGAGAAGGACTAGTTGGTACCGGGGAGCTGTTTTTT

j_call: TRBJ1-5
d_call: -
clone_size: -
cdr3_length: 19
v_call: TRBV19
cdr3_aa: CASSHPGPGGDYSNQPQHF
cdr3_nt: TGTGCCAGTAGTCACCCGGGACCGGGGGGGGATTATAGCAATCAGCCCCAGCATTTT

j_call: TRBJ2-3
d_call: TRBD2
clone_size: -
cdr3_length: 17
v_call: TRBV12-5
cdr3_aa: CASGLARSGGHADTQYF
cdr3_nt: TGTGCTAGTGGTTTGGCCCGTTCGGGGGGTCATGCAGATACGCAGTATTTT

j_call: TRBJ2-7
d_call: TRBD1
clone_size: -
cdr3_length: 13
v_call: TRBV7-9
cdr3_aa: CASNLGTGGKQYF
cdr3_nt: TGTGCCAGCAACCTTGGGACAGGGGGGAAGCAGTACTTC

j_call: TRBJ1-1
d_call: -
clone_size: -
cdr3_length: 14
v_call: TRBV7-8
cdr3_aa: CASSLLGMGTEAFF
cdr3_nt: TGTGCCAGCAGCTTACTGGGGATGGGCACTGAAGCTTTCTTT

j_call: TRBJ2-2
d_call: -
clone_size: -
cdr3_length: 13
v_call: TRBV11-3
cdr3_aa: CASSLQSPGELFF
cdr3_nt: TGTGCCAGCAGCTTGCAGTCCCCCGGGGAGCTGTTTTTT

j_call: TRBJ2-1
d_call: TRBD2
clone_size: -
cdr3_length: 16
v_call: TRBV5-1
cdr3_aa: CASSPVTSGTYNEQFF
cdr3_nt: TGCGCCAGCAGCCCGGTGACTAGCGGGACATACAATGAGCAGTTCTTC

j_call: TRBJ2-2
d_call: -
clone_size: -
cdr3_length: 11
v_call: TRBV10-3
cdr3_aa: CATSGTGELFF
cdr3_nt: TGTGCCACCTCTGGAACCGGGGAGCTGTTTTTT

j_call: TRBJ2-2
d_call: -
clone_size: -
cdr3_length: 15
v_call: TRBV6-4
cdr3_aa: CASSDSDRGTGELFF
cdr3_nt: TGTGCCAGCAGTGACTCGGATAGAGGAACCGGGGAGCTGTTTTTT

j_call: TRBJ2-1
d_call: TRBD1
clone_size: -
cdr3_length: 13
v_call: TRBV10-3
cdr3_aa: CAIRPDRFNEQFF
cdr3_nt: TGTGCCATCAGACCGGACAGGTTCAATGAGCAGTTCTTC

j_call: TRBJ1-4
d_call: -
clone_size: -
cdr3_length: 14
v_call: TRBV6-5
cdr3_aa: CASSLRGAGEKLFF
cdr3_nt: TGTGCCAGCAGTTTGCGGGGGGCGGGAGAAAAACTGTTTTTT

j_call: TRBJ1-2
d_call: TRBD1
clone_size: -
cdr3_length: 16
v_call: TRBV5-4
cdr3_aa: CASSTAGGTGLYGYTF
cdr3_nt: TGTGCCAGCAGCACCGCGGGAGGGACAGGCCTCTATGGCTACACCTTC

j_call: TRBJ2-3
d_call: TRBD2
clone_size: -
cdr3_length: 16
v_call: TRBV30
cdr3_aa: CAWSVLPAGGTDTQYF
cdr3_nt: TGTGCCTGGAGTGTACTCCCGGCGGGAGGGACAGATACGCAGTATTTT

j_call: TRBJ2-7
d_call: -
clone_size: -
cdr3_length: 13
v_call: TRBV11-3
cdr3_aa: CASSFWEDGEQYF
cdr3_nt: TGTGCCAGCAGCTTCTGGGAGGATGGCGAGCAGTACTTC

j_call: TRBJ2-2
d_call: TRBD1
clone_size: -
cdr3_length: 15
v_call: TRBV5-1
cdr3_aa: CASSGLGQGTGELFF
cdr3_nt: TGCGCCAGCAGCGGCCTAGGACAGGGCACCGGGGAGCTGTTTTTT

j_call: TRBJ2-7
d_call: -
clone_size: -
cdr3_length: 16
v_call: TRBV6-1
cdr3_aa: CASSEISGNTAYEQYF
cdr3_nt: TGTGCCAGCAGTGAAATTTCAGGGAACACCGCGTACGAGCAGTACTTC

j_call: TRBJ1-2
d_call: TRBD1
clone_size: once
cdr3_length: 15
v_call: TRBV30
cdr3_aa: CAWTPGTGWGYGYTF
cdr3_nt: TGTGCCTGGACCCCCGGGACAGGGTGGGGCTATGGCTACACCTTC

j_call: TRBJ1-4
d_call: -
clone_size: -
cdr3_length: 15
v_call: TRBV11-3
cdr3_aa: CASSLAGAGGEKLFF
cdr3_nt: TGTGCCAGCAGCTTAGCGGGGGCTGGTGGGGAAAAACTGTTTTTT

j_call: TRBJ2-2
d_call: -
clone_size: -
cdr3_length: 16
v_call: TRBV27
cdr3_aa: CASSWARQIEPGELFF
cdr3_nt: TGTGCCAGCAGCTGGGCGAGACAGATAGAGCCCGGGGAGCTGTTTTTT

j_call: TRBJ2-5
d_call: TRBD2
clone_size: -
cdr3_length: 16
v_call: TRBV7-7
cdr3_aa: CASSPGLAGTTETQYF
cdr3_nt: TGTGCTAGCAGCCCGGGACTAGCAGGGACGACAGAGACCCAGTACTTC

j_call: TRBJ1-1
d_call: -
clone_size: -
cdr3_length: 14
v_call: TRBV29-1
cdr3_aa: CSVEGGGWGTEAFF
cdr3_nt: TGCAGCGTTGAAGGGGGGGGCTGGGGCACTGAAGCTTTCTTT

j_call: TRBJ2-5
d_call: -
clone_size: -
cdr3_length: 14
v_call: TRBV5-1
cdr3_aa: CASSRTVFQETQYF
cdr3_nt: TGCGCCAGCAGCCGGACAGTTTTCCAAGAGACCCAGTACTTC

j_call: TRBJ2-1
d_call: TRBD1
clone_size: few
cdr3_length: 13
v_call: TRBV10-1
cdr3_aa: CASSWDRNNEQFF
cdr3_nt: TGCGCCAGCAGTTGGGACAGAAACAATGAGCAGTTCTTC

j_call: TRBJ1-6
d_call: TRBD1
clone_size: -
cdr3_length: 15
v_call: TRBV5-4
cdr3_aa: CASSSLDRDSSPLHF
cdr3_nt: TGTGCCAGCAGCTCCCTGGACAGGGATAGTTCACCCCTCCACTTT

j_call: TRBJ2-1
d_call: -
clone_size: -
cdr3_length: 15
v_call: TRBV9
cdr3_aa: CASSVGSRGYNEQFF
cdr3_nt: TGTGCCAGCAGCGTAGGTAGTCGAGGCTACAATGAGCAGTTCTTC

j_call: TRBJ2-3
d_call: -
clone_size: -
cdr3_length: 15
v_call: TRBV5-6
cdr3_aa: CASSLSPGVTDTQYF
cdr3_nt: TGTGCCAGCAGCTTGAGTCCGGGGGTCACAGATACGCAGTATTTT

j_call: TRBJ2-3
d_call: -
clone_size: -
cdr3_length: 15
v_call: TRBV5-1
cdr3_aa: CASSLGPTPGDTQYF
cdr3_nt: TGCGCCAGCAGCCTCGGTCCGACACCTGGGGATACGCAGTATTTT